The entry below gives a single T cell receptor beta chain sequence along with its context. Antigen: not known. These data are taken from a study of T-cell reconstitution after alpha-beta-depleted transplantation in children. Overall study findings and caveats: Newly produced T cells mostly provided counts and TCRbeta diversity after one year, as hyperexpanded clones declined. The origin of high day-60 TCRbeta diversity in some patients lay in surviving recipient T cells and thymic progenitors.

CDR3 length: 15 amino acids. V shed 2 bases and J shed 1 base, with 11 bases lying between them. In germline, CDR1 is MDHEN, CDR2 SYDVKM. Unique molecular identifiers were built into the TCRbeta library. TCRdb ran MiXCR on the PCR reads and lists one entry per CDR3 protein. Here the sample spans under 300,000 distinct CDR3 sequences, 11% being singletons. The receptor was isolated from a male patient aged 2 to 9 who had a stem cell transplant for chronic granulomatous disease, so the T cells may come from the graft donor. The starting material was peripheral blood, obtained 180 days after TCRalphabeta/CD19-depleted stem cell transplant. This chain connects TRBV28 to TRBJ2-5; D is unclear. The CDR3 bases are TGTGCCAGCAGTTTACTTGCGGCAGCCCAAGAGACCCAGTACTTC. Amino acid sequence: CASSLLAAAQETQYF.